Each of the 2 T cell receptor beta chains below was sequenced from the same sample in a study of metastatic and nonmetastatic thyroid tumors. Thyroid surgery was preceded by no treatment in any patient. TCRdb redid the clone calls on the PCR reads using MiXCR. The repertoire holds tens of thousands of clones, with 16% as singletons. The sample comprised blood. These receptors all come from a female donor with papillary thyroid cancer or a benign thyroid nodule (not recorded which). Some clones in this sample may be carry-over from other donors' samples.

In its sample, this clone was seen many times. Its ends do not fully match the called genes, so a read error is possible. The rearrangement links TRBV6-1 to TRBJ2-2; tentatively, D is TRBD1 or TRBD2 (5 bases each). The CDR3 has 14 residues. Germline values: CDR1 MNHNS, CDR2 SASEGT. CDR3 in amino acids: CASALQVNTGELLF. As DNA, the CDR3 is TGTGCCAGCGCACTACAGGTTAACACCGGGGAGCTGCTTTTT.

This clone has only a few counts. This chain joins TRBV6-1 and TRBJ1-5, with D maybe TRBD1 (5 bases). The ends were cut back, 4 bases at V and 6 bases at J, with 16 bases in the middle. Germline V lookup: CDR1 MNHNS, CDR2 SASEGT. The CDR3 is made up of 15 amino acids. The CDR3 region has the DNA TGTGCCAGCAGTGCAATGTATGGGGCTGGTCAGCCCCAGCATTTT. Amino acid sequence: CASSAMYGAGQPQHF.